The next 14 T cell receptor beta chains were all read from a single sample in a study of identical twins. Each CDR3 protein gets one entry after TCRdb re-called the 5' RACE reads with MiXCR. The sample records 750,000 to 950,000 distinct CDR3 sequences, about 12% being singletons. This same sample was also part of a study on yellow fever vaccine responses in identical twins.

Sequencing used PBMCs. Receptors were obtained from a woman under 30 in good health.

This clonotype was observed at least ten times. The rearrangement links TRBV7-2 to TRBJ1-1, with D perhaps matching TRBD1 (5 bases). Trimming pared 3 bases from V and 6 bases from J, leaving 8 bases between. The CDR3 loop spans 12 amino acids. Germline loops: CDR1 SGHTA, CDR2 FQGNSA. CDR3 amino acids: CASSFPGPEAFF. The CDR3, as DNA: TGTGCCAGCAGCTTTCCGGGGCCTGAAGCTTTCTTT.

The rearrangement joins TRBV29-1 to TRBJ1-1, with D unclear. The CDR3 loop spans 11 amino acids. Trimming stripped 0 bases from V and 2 bases from J, with 1 base between. Looked up from germline, CDR1 is SQVTM and CDR2 is ANQGSEA. CDR3 sequence: CSVEDNTEAFF. The CDR3 DNA is TGCAGCGTTGAAGATAACACTGAAGCTTTCTTT.

The rearrangement joins TRBV24-1 to TRBJ2-3; unclear D gene. The CDR3 totals 11 residues. Trimming left V 9 bases short and J 5 bases short, with 8 bases between. Germline V CDR1 and CDR2: KGHDR, SFDVKD. This CDR3 is CATGVQDTQYF. The CDR3 region has the DNA TGTGCCACCGGGGTGCAAGATACGCAGTATTTT.

The rearrangement uses TRBV5-1 and TRBJ1-1; D gene ambiguous. The length of the CDR3 is 16 residues. The V end was cut by 0 bases, the J end by 0 bases, with 12 bases between. From germline, CDR1 is SGHRS and CDR2 YFSETQ. CDR3 loop: CASSLGRSPMNTEAFF. CDR3 nucleotides: TGCGCCAGCAGCTTGGGCAGAAGCCCCATGAACACTGAAGCTTTCTTT.

The table lists this clonotype with a few counts. V is TRBV28 and J is TRBJ1-6; no reliable D call. This CDR3 comprises 15 residues. Germline V CDR1 and CDR2: MDHEN, SYDVKM. The V gene lost 5 bases and the J gene lost 6 bases, with 14 bases spanning the gap. The CDR3 DNA reads TGTGCCAGCAGTCGCCCCGTGGGATTTAATTCACCCCTCCACTTT. Encoded protein: CASSRPVGFNSPLHF. The full variable domain, completed using reference TRBV28 and TRBJ1-6, is DVKVTQSSRYLVKRTGEKVFLECVQDMDHENMFWYRQDPGLGLRLIYFSYDVKMKEKGDIPEGYSVSREKKERFSLILESASTNQTSMYLCASSRPVGFNSPLHFGNGTRLTVT.

This clonotype was counted between two and nine times. V gene TRBV20-1 combines with J gene TRBJ2-5; no clear D. Looked up from germline, CDR1 is DFQATT and CDR2 is SNEGSKA (reference sequence). V was clipped by 1 base and J by 5 bases, with 8 bases between them. The CDR3 contains 12 residues. The CDR3 sequence is CSARGQWETQYF. DNA of the CDR3: TGCAGTGCTAGAGGGCAGTGGGAGACCCAGTACTTC.

This clonotype was seen repeatedly, ten times or more. The chain joins TRBV6-5 to TRBJ1-4; no clear D. The CDR3 has 12 amino acids. Germline V gene lookup returns CDR1 MNHEY and CDR2 SVGAGI. Deletions cut 7 bases from V and 7 bases from J, with 10 bases between. The CDR3 is CASTSRGEKLFF. CDR3 sequence (DNA): TGTGCCAGCACTTCACGCGGTGAAAAACTGTTTTTT.

This clonotype was detected many times. V is TRBV25-1 and J is TRBJ1-5; maybe TRBD1 (5 bases). V lost 6 bases and J lost 4, with 10 bases in between. This CDR3 contains 13 residues. CDR1 is MGHDK and CDR2 is SYGVNS in the germline V gene. The DNA of the CDR3 is TGTGCCAGCAGCGGGGCGGCTAATCAGCCCCAGCATTTT. Translation: CASSGAANQPQHF.

This clonotype was seen more than once but under ten times. V is TRBV9 and J is TRBJ2-5; D is perhaps TRBD1 or TRBD2 (5 bases each). Per the germline V gene, CDR1 is SGDLS and CDR2 is YYNGEE. V lost 1 base to trimming and J lost 5 bases, with 15 bases between them. This CDR3 spans 15 amino acids. CDR3 in DNA: TGTGCCAGCAGCGTAACCGCCGGGGCCCGGGAGACCCAGTACTTC. The encoded protein is CASSVTAGARETQYF.

This clonotype was recorded many times. This chain connects TRBV25-1 to TRBJ1-6; D not resolved. Trimming took 4 bases from V and 0 from J, leaving 10 bases between them. CDR1 MGHDK and CDR2 SYGVNS come from the germline V gene. The CDR3 extends over 16 amino acids. The CDR3 bases are TGTGCCAGCAGTGGGGCGGATAGCTCCTATAATTCACCCCTCCACTTT. The encoded protein is CASSGADSSYNSPLHF.

The V call is TRBV6-1, the J call TRBJ2-1; possibly TRBD2 for D (5 bases). CDR3 length equals 13 residues. The V gene lost 6 bases and the J gene lost 2 bases, with 8 bases spanning the gap. CDR1 MNHNS and CDR2 SASEGT come from the germline V gene. CDR3 protein: CASRILAYNEQFF. CDR3 in DNA: TGTGCCAGCAGAATACTAGCCTACAATGAGCAGTTCTTC.

The rearrangement links TRBV5-1 to TRBJ1-6; no clear D. This CDR3 spans 12 amino acids. Germline V gene data show CDR1 as SGHRS and CDR2 as YFSETQ. V lost 3 bases, J lost 5 bases, and 3 bases lay in between. DNA for the CDR3: TGCGCCAGCAGCTACGATAATTCACCCCTCCACTTT. Protein sequence: CASSYDNSPLHF.

Ten or more counts support this clonotype. The chain is built from TRBV5-1 and TRBJ2-7; D is unclear. Trimming stripped 3 bases from V and 6 bases from J, with 28 bases between. The CDR3 length is 18 residues. Germline values: CDR1 SGHRS, CDR2 YFSETQ. This CDR3 is CASSSRGVLRASAFEQYF. The CDR3, as DNA: TGCGCCAGCAGCTCCCGTGGTGTTTTAAGGGCCAGCGCTTTCGAGCAGTACTTC.

In this sample, this clonotype turned up many times. J is TRBJ1-1 and V is TRBV20-1; 8 nucleotides agree with TRBD1. The V segment lost 1 base and the J segment 4 bases; nucleotides outside the gene matches: 5. The germline V gene has CDR1 DFQATT and CDR2 SNEGSKA (reference sequence). This CDR3 is 14 amino acids long. The CDR3 spells CSARVQGAVTEAFF. Written as DNA, the CDR3 is TGCAGTGCTAGAGTGCAGGGGGCTGTCACTGAAGCTTTCTTT.